This T cell receptor (beta chain) emerged from a study of cytomegalovirus exposure and HLA in healthy donors. Study observations and caveats: Despite most TCR sequences being rare, some public TCRs occurred in many donors. 87-base-pair reads could not separate some V segments, including TRBV6-2 and TRBV6-3.

This PCR relied on a set of 60 Vbeta primers and 13 Jbeta primers. TCRdb keeps only in-frame clones here, not all; method: immunoSEQ multiplex PCR. Among roughly 150,000 clones listed, around 85% were seen once. Germline-derived CDR1 and CDR2 are DFQATT and SNEGSKA (reference sequence). This CDR3 has 10 residues. V was clipped by 5 bases and J by 1 base, with 2 bases between them. This clone appeared a few times. The antigen is undetermined. At the DNA level, this CDR3 is encoded by other sequences in the same sample as well. Whereas donors were nominally healthy upon sampling, unrecorded immune exposures were probable.

This TCR was recovered from a man aged 50-59 years in good health and CMV-seropositive. The genes are TRBV20-1 and TRBJ1-1; D uncertain. Sequencing was carried out using PBMCs. The CDR3 region has the DNA TGCAGTGCTCAGAACACTGAAGCTTTCTTT. This gives the protein CSAQNTEAFF.